This entry describes one T cell receptor beta chain. Its antigen is currently unknown. This entry is derived from a study of graft-versus-host responses after intestinal transplantation. Across the whole study: In this cohort, recipients had multivisceral, liver-intestinal, or isolated intestinal transplants. Every transplant recipient was induced with anti-thymocyte globulin, then maintained on tacrolimus and steroids for two to four years. General observations from the study: Recipient marrow showed GvH clones, some seen first in ileum or blood. Declines in HvG clones occurring early post-transplant were associated with peak circulating GvH clone levels.

TCRdb's table, derived via immunoSEQ multiplex PCR, lists solely in-frame clones and lacks some. The profile shows about 25,000 clones, around 94% of them singletons. The J segment lost 0 bases and the V segment lost 3 bases, leaving 14 bases of the junction unmatched. Per germline, CDR1 SGHTA and CDR2 FQGTGA. This CDR3 comprises 19 residues. The gene calls are TRBV7-3 and TRBJ2-3; 8 bases map to TRBD2. The sequence was obtained from a human patient who received an intestinal transplant, so some T cells may come from the graft donor. Sequences were derived from PBMCs, sampled more than 29 days after intestinal transplant. Written as DNA, the CDR3 is TGTGCCAGCAGCTTCCCCCCCAGGAAGCGGGAGTCTAGCACAGATACGCAGTATTTT. Its translation is CASSFPPRKRESSTDTQYF.